This record looks at one T cell receptor beta chain sequence and its context. Its antigen is still unknown. The data are from a study of cytomegalovirus exposure and HLA in healthy donors. Overall study context: The roughly 100 million unique TCR beta sequences, from roughly 170 million T cells, were found by an earlier analysis. Approximately 81% of roughly 400 genotyped donors fell in the Caucasian-associated ancestry cluster.

With 60 Vbeta and 13 Jbeta primers, the PCR was carried out. The table came from immunoSEQ multiplex PCR; TCRdb's copy has only in-frame clones and leaves some out. The repertoire table contains more than 45,000 clones. CDR1 SGHVS and CDR2 FQNEAQ come from the germline V gene. CDR3 length: 17 amino acids. V lost 5 bases and J 5 bases, leaving 24 bases between the germline ends. General study points: Reported performance of the classifier showed diagnosis of cytomegalovirus status with high specificity and sensitivity. A later analysis found common viral pathogens apparently linked to several of the most significant clusters.

Sequencing was performed on PBMCs. This receptor was obtained from a woman in her fifties or sixties in good health and CMV-seropositive. The V gene is TRBV7-8, the J gene TRBJ1-1; D may be TRBD1 (5 bases). The CDR3 nucleotides are TGTGCCAGCAGCCTAGGGGCGGGGGGGACTCGGAGTACTGAAGCTTTCTTT. Protein sequence: CASSLGAGGTRSTEAFF.